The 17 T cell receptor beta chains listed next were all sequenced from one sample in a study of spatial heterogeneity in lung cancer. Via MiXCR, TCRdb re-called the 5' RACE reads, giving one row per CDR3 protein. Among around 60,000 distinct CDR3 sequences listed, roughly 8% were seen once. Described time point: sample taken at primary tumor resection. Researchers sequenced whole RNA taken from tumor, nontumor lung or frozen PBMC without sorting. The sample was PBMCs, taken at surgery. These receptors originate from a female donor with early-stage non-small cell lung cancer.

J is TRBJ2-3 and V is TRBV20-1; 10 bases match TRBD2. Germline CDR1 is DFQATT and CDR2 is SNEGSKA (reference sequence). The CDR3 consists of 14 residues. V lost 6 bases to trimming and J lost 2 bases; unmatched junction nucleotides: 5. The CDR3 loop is CSALSGRATDTQYF. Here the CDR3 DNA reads TGCAGTGCATTGAGCGGGAGGGCCACAGATACGCAGTATTTT.

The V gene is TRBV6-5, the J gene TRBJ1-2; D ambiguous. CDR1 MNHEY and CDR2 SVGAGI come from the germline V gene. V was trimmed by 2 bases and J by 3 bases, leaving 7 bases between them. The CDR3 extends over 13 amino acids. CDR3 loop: CASSYEQYYGYTF. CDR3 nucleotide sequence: TGTGCCAGCAGTTACGAACAGTACTATGGCTACACCTTC.

CDR3 nucleotide sequence: TGTGCCAGCAGCGCCCGACGGGGTAGCACAGATACGCAGTATTTT. As protein: CASSARRGSTDTQYF. The chain carries TRBV9 and TRBJ2-3, with D possibly being TRBD2 (5 bases). The V and J ends lost 3 bases and 0 bases respectively, with 11 bases between them. The length of the CDR3 is 15 residues. Germline assignment: CDR1 SGDLS and CDR2 YYNGEE. The complete variable domain, with remaining parts taken from reference TRBV9 and TRBJ2-3, reads DSGVTQTPKHLITATGQRVTLRCSPRSGDLSVYWYQQSLDQGLQFLIQYYNGEERAKGNILERFSAQQFPDLHSELNLSSLELGDSALYFCASSARRGSTDTQYFGPGTRLTVL.

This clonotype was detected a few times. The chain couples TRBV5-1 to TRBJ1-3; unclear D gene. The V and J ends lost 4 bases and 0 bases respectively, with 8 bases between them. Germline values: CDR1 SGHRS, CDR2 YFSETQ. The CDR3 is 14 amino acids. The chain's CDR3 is CASSRTLSGNTIYF. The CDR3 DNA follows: TGCGCCAGCAGCAGGACGCTCTCTGGAAACACCATATATTTT. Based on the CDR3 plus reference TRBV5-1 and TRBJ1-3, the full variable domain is KAGVTQTPRYLIKTRGQQVTLSCSPISGHRSVSWYQQTPGQGLQFLFEYFSETQRNKGNFPGRFSGRQFSNSRSEMNVSTLELGDSALYLCASSRTLSGNTIYFGEGSWLTVV.

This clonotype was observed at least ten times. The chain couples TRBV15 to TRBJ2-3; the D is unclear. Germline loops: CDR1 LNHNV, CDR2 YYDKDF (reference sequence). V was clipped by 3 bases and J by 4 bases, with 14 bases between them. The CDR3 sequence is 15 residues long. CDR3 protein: CATSRPGVLADTQYF. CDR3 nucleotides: TGTGCCACCAGCAGGCCCGGAGTTCTAGCAGATACGCAGTATTTT.

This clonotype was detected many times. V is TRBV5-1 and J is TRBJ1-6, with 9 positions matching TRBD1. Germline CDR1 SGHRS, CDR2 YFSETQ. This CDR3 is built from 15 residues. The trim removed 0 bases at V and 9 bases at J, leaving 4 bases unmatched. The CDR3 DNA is TGCGCCAGCAGCTTGGGGACAGGGGTTGGTTCACCCCTCCACTTT. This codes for CASSLGTGVGSPLHF.

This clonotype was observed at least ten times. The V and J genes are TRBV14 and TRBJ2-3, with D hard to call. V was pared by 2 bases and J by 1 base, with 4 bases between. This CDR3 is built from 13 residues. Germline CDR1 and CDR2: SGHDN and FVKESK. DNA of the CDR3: TGTGCCAGCAGCCAACAGGGCACAGATACGCAGTATTTT. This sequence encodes CASSQQGTDTQYF.

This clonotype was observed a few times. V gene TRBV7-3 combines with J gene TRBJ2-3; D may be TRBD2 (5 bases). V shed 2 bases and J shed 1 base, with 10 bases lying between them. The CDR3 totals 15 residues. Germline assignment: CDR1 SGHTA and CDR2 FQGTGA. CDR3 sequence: CASSLAGVGTDTQYF. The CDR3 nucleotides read TGTGCCAGCAGCTTAGCGGGCGTGGGCACAGATACGCAGTATTTT.

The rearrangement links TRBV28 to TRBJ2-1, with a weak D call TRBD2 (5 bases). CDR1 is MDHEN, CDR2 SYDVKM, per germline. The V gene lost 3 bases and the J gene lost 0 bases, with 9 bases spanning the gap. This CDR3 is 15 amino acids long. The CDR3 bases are TGTGCCAGCAGTTTTTTTGGGAGCTCCTACAATGAGCAGTTCTTC. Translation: CASSFFGSSYNEQFF.

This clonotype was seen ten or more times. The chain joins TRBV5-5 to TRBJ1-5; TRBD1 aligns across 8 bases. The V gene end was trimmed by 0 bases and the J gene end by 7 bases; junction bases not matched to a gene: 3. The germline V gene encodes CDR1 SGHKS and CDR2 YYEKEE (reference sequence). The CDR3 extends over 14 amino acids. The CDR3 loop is CASSLATGDQPQHF. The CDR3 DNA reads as TGTGCCAGCAGCTTGGCGACAGGGGACCAGCCCCAGCATTTT. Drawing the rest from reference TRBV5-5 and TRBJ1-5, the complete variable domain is DAGVTQSPTHLIKTRGQQVTLRCSPISGHKSVSWYQQVLGQGPQFIFQYYEKEERGRGNFPDRFSARQFPNYSSELNVNALLLGDSALYLCASSLATGDQPQHFGDGTRLSIL.

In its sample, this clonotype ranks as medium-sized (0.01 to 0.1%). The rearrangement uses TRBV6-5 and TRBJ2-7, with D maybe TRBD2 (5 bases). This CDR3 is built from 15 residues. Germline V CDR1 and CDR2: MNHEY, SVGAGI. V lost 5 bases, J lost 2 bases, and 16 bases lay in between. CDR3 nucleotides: TGTGCCAGCAGTCGACACCTGGGAGCAGCCTACGAGCAGTACGTC. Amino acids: CASSRHLGAAYEQYV.

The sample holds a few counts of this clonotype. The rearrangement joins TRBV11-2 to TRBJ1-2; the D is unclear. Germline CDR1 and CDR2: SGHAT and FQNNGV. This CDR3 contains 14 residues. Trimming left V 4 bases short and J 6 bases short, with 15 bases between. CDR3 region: CASSSPTRRNGYTF. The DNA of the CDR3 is TGTGCCAGCAGCTCCCCAACAAGGAGGAATGGCTACACCTTC. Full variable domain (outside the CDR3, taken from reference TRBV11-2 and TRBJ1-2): EAGVAQSPRYKIIEKRQSVAFWCNPISGHATLYWYQQILGQGPKLLIQFQNNGVVDDSQLPKDRFSAERLKGVDSTLKIQPAKLEDSAVYLCASSSPTRRNGYTFGSGTRLTVV.

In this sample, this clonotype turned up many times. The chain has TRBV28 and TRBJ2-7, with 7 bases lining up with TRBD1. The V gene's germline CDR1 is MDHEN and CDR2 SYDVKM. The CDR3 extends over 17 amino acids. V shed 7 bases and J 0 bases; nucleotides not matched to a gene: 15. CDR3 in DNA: TGTGCCAGCACCGATTCCCTGACAGGGCGAAGCTCCTACGAGCAGTACTTC. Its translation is CASTDSLTGRSSYEQYF.

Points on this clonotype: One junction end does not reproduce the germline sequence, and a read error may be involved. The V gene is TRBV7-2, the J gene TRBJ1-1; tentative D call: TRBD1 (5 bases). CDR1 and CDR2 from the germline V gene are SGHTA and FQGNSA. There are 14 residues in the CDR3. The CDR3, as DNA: TGTGCCAGCAGCCGCGGACAAGGGTCCACTGCAGCTTTCTTT. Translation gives CASSRGQGSTAAFF.

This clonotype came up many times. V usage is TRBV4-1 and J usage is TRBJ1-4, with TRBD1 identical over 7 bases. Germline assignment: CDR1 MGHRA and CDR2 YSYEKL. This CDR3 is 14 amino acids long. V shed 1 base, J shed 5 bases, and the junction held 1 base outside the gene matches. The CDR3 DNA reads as TGCGCCAGCAGCCAAGTGACAGGGAATGAAAAACTGTTTTTT. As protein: CASSQVTGNEKLFF.

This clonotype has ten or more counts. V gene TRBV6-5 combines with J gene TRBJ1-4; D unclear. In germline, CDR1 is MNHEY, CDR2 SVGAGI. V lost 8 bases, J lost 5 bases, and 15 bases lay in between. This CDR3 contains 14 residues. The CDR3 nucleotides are TGTGCCAGCGGTCCCGGGAACCTAAATGAAAAACTGTTTTTT. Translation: CASGPGNLNEKLFF.

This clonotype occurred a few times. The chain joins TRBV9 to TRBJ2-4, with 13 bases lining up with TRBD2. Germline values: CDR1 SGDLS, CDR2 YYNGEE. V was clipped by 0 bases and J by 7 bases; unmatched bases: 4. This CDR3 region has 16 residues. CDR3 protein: CASSVGTSGGDNIQYF. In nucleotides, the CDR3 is TGTGCCAGCAGCGTAGGGACTAGCGGGGGAGATAACATTCAGTACTTC. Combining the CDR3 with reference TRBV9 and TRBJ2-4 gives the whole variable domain DSGVTQTPKHLITATGQRVTLRCSPRSGDLSVYWYQQSLDQGLQFLIQYYNGEERAKGNILERFSAQQFPDLHSELNLSSLELGDSALYFCASSVGTSGGDNIQYFGAGTRLSVL.